One sample yielded the 18 T cell receptor beta chains listed below, sequenced in a study of neurological immune-mediated disorders. A single record per CDR3 protein comes from TCRdb applying MiXCR to the 5' RACE reads. The profile shows 25,000 to 35,000 distinct CDR3 sequences, over 1.2% of them singletons. The sequencing sample was made of PBMCs. These TCRs come from a woman younger than 45 with multiple sclerosis.

This clonotype was counted ten times or more. V is TRBV7-9 and J is TRBJ1-4; D is unclear. CDR1 and CDR2 from the germline V gene are SEHNR and FQNEAQ (reference sequence). V lost 5 bases, J lost 7 bases, and 11 bases lay in between. The CDR3 covers 13 residues. CDR3 sequence: CASSQSWFEKLFF. The DNA for the CDR3 is TGTGCCAGCAGCCAGTCCTGGTTTGAAAAACTGTTTTTT.

This clonotype came up many times. The chain has TRBV3-1 and TRBJ2-1, with 8 bases that match TRBD1. After removal of 4 bases from V and 7 bases from J, the junction contained 15 bases not matched to a gene. The CDR3 sequence is 17 residues long. Germline V gene data show CDR1 as LGHDT and CDR2 as YNNKEL (reference sequence). The CDR3 nucleotides read TGTGCCAGCAGCCCACAACCGCCCCACAGGGGGTGGAATGAGCAGTTCTTC. It encodes CASSPQPPHRGWNEQFF.

This clonotype was seen ten or more times. This rearrangement joins TRBV7-9 to TRBJ1-5; no clear D gene. This CDR3 is built from 14 residues. V lost 2 bases, J lost 2 bases, and 7 bases lay in between. CDR1 SEHNR and CDR2 FQNEAQ come from the germline V gene (reference sequence). The CDR3 reads CASSLSGGNQPQHF. Written as DNA, the CDR3 is TGTGCCAGCAGCTTAAGCGGGGGCAATCAGCCCCAGCATTTT.

This clonotype has ten or more counts. V is TRBV20-1 and J is TRBJ2-3, with TRBD2 identical over 7 bases. The CDR3 covers 13 residues. V dropped 3 bases and J dropped 2; count of bases not matched to a gene: 2. Germline values: CDR1 DFQATT, CDR2 SNEGSKA (reference sequence). CDR3: CSARGGVTDTQYF. Written as DNA, the CDR3 is TGCAGTGCTAGGGGAGGGGTCACAGATACGCAGTATTTT.

This clonotype has ten or more counts. CDR3 sequence: CASSRQVLDQPQHF. CDR3 DNA sequence: TGTGCCAGCAGTAGACAGGTCCTTGATCAGCCCCAGCATTTT. The chain is built from TRBV2 and TRBJ1-5; weak D call: TRBD1 (6 bases). CDR3 length: 14 amino acids. Trimming pared 5 bases from V and 5 bases from J, leaving 13 bases between. Per the germline V gene, CDR1 is SNHLY and CDR2 is FYNNEI.

This clonotype appeared many times. The conserved phenylalanine or tryptophan normally closing the CDR3 is absent here, so this likely arose from a read error. The chain is built from TRBV5-1 and TRBJ2-5; 9 bases match TRBD1. The CDR3 consists of 14 residues. Unmatched junction bases numbered 8, after V lost 6 bases and J lost 5 bases. From germline, CDR1 is SGHRS and CDR2 YFSETQ. The CDR3 reads CASTETGGRETQYG. In DNA form, the CDR3 reads TGCGCCAGCACTGAGACAGGGGGTCGGGAGACCCAGTACGGC.

This clonotype was seen many times. The chain has TRBV11-2 and TRBJ2-2; D call uncertain. Trimming removed 5 bases from V and 5 bases from J, with 9 bases in between. Per the germline V gene, CDR1 is SGHAT and CDR2 is FQNNGV. The CDR3 has 13 amino acids. This CDR3 reads CASSPARTGELFF. The CDR3 DNA follows: TGTGCCAGCAGCCCGGCCAGAACCGGGGAGCTGTTTTTT.

This clonotype showed up just a few times. It may be a read error: a sequence one base away is much more abundant. In this CDR3 the conserved last residue, phenylalanine or tryptophan, is missing, so a read error is likely. The chain employs TRBV6-2 or TRBV6-3 and TRBJ1-1, with a weak D call TRBD1 (5 bases). Trimming took 5 bases from V and 0 from J, leaving 16 bases between them. Germline CDR1 MNHEY, CDR2 SVGEGT. CDR3 length equals 16 residues. DNA of the CDR3: TGTGCCAGCAGTAAAACACCGGGACTCCTGAACACTGAAGCTTTCTGT. Amino acids: CASSKTPGLLNTEAFC.

In the case of this clonotype: This clone may be a read error of a much larger clone one base away. The V and J genes are TRBV7-2 and TRBJ2-1; D possibly corresponds to TRBD1 (5 bases). The CDR3 consists of 16 residues. CDR1 and CDR2 from the germline V gene are SGHTA and FQGNSA. The CDR3 DNA reads as TGTGCCAGCAGCTTAGGGCACAGGAGCTCCTACAATGCGCAGTTCTTC. It specifies CASSLGHRSSYNAQFF.

This clonotype occurred many times. V and J are TRBV10-3 and TRBJ2-5; 14 bases align to TRBD2. The CDR3 sequence is 17 residues long. Germline V lookup: CDR1 ENHRY, CDR2 SYGVKD. Trimming at V came to 3 bases and at J to 5 bases, leaving 8 bases not matched to a gene. CDR3 nucleotide sequence: TGTGCCATCAGTGAATCGGGACTAGCGGGGGCCGGGGAGACCCAGTACTTC. It is translated as CAISESGLAGAGETQYF.

This clonotype was seen ten or more times. The V and J genes are TRBV7-8 and TRBJ2-2, with TRBD2 matching 7 bases. Germline loops: CDR1 SGHVS, CDR2 FQNEAQ. J lost 5 bases, V lost 0 bases, and 0 bases had no gene match. The length of the CDR3 is 14 residues. CDR3 loop: CASSLAGGTGELFF. The CDR3 coding sequence is TGTGCCAGCAGCTTAGCGGGGGGGACCGGGGAGCTGTTTTTT. The full variable domain, in which reference TRBV7-8 and TRBJ2-2 provide the parts outside the CDR3, is GAGVSQSPRYKVAKRGQDVALRCDPISGHVSLFWYQQALGQGPEFLTYFQNEAQLDKSGLPSDRFFAERPEGSVSTLKIQRTQQEDSAVYLCASSLAGGTGELFFGEGSRLTVL.

This clonotype has a count of ten or more. The chain carries TRBV20-1 and TRBJ2-1; tentatively, D is TRBD2 (5 bases). The CDR3 has 14 amino acids. CDR1 and CDR2 from the germline V gene are DFQATT and SNEGSKA (reference sequence). V was pared by 5 bases and J by 0 bases, with 11 bases between. The CDR3 protein is CSASLVNSYNEQFF. In DNA, the CDR3 is TGCAGTGCTTCACTAGTAAACTCCTACAATGAGCAGTTCTTC.

This clonotype has a count of ten or more. The chain is built from TRBV20-1 and TRBJ2-5, with 11 bases matching TRBD2. This CDR3 is built from 14 residues. The germline gives CDR1 DFQATT, CDR2 SNEGSKA (reference sequence). J lost 5 bases, V lost 1 base, and 3 bases had no gene match. The CDR3 coding sequence is TGCAGTGCTAGAGCTAGCGGGGGGTGGGAGACCCAGTACTTC. This translates into CSARASGGWETQYF.

This clonotype was seen ten or more times. The V and J genes are TRBV20-1 and TRBJ2-4; possibly TRBD1 for D (6 bases). Germline lookup yields CDR1 DFQATT and CDR2 SNEGSKA (reference sequence). This CDR3 spans 13 amino acids. V was shortened by 3 bases and J by 10 bases, with 16 bases between the two germline ends. The CDR3 sequence is CSASSRQVNIQYF. The CDR3 coding sequence is TGCAGTGCTAGTAGCCGACAGGTTAATATTCAGTACTTC.

This clonotype has ten or more counts. DNA of the CDR3: TGTGCCAGCAGTGCTAGCCACGCGCCAGAAGCTTTCTTT. Amino acid sequence: CASSASHAPEAFF. J is TRBJ1-1 and V is TRBV2; D unresolved. In germline, CDR1 is SNHLY, CDR2 FYNNEI. CDR3 size: 13 residues. The ends were cut back, 4 bases at V and 8 bases at J, with 14 bases in the middle.

This clonotype was seen repeatedly, ten times or more. V usage is TRBV20-1 and J usage is TRBJ2-7, with a tentative D call TRBD2 (5 bases). V gave up 4 bases and J gave up 7 bases, with 17 bases separating them. Germline V gives CDR1 DFQATT, CDR2 SNEGSKA (reference sequence). The CDR3 consists of 13 residues. The CDR3 nucleotides are TGCAGTGCTACAACTAGTACGGGGTGGGAGCAGTACTTC. Translating gives CSATTSTGWEQYF.

At least ten counts were recorded for this clonotype. The chain joins TRBV4-1 to TRBJ1-2, with 7 bases fitting TRBD1. Germline assignment: CDR1 MGHRA and CDR2 YSYEKL. This CDR3 is built from 16 residues. Trimming took 0 bases from V and 4 from J; bases not matched to a gene: 8. CDR3 nucleotide sequence: TGCGCCAGCAGCCAAGACTCCGGGACAGTCATCTATGGCTACACCTTC. Residues: CASSQDSGTVIYGYTF.

The sample holds many counts of this clonotype. DNA for the CDR3: TGTGCCAGCAGCCTTCCAATTTACGAGCAGTACTTC. This sequence encodes CASSLPIYEQYF. The chain joins TRBV7-2 to TRBJ2-7; no definite D call. This CDR3 has 12 amino acids. The V and J ends lost 5 bases and 4 bases respectively, with 9 bases between them. Germline V CDR1 and CDR2: SGHTA, FQGNSA.